This T cell receptor (beta chain) is from a study of cytomegalovirus exposure and HLA in healthy donors. Study observations and caveats: The study put some 150 TCR beta chains on its list as cytomegalovirus-associated.

Concerning this clone itself: Its antigen is not identified.

Sequenced by immunoSEQ multiplex PCR; TCRdb stores in-frame clones only, minus some. Of 100,000 to 150,000 clones in the sample, 88% were seen once. The specimen sequenced was PBMCs. The sequence derives from a man aged 25 to 40 in good health and CMV-seronegative.

This CDR3 reads CAISESQQGTSPLHF. The CDR3 nucleotides are TGTGCCATCAGTGAGTCGCAACAGGGAACTTCACCCCTCCACTTT. The chain joins TRBV10-3 to TRBJ1-6; D is possibly TRBD1 (6 bases). V was shortened by 0 bases and J by 9 bases, with 12 bases between the two germline ends. Germline loops: CDR1 ENHRY, CDR2 SYGVKD. This CDR3 comprises 15 residues.